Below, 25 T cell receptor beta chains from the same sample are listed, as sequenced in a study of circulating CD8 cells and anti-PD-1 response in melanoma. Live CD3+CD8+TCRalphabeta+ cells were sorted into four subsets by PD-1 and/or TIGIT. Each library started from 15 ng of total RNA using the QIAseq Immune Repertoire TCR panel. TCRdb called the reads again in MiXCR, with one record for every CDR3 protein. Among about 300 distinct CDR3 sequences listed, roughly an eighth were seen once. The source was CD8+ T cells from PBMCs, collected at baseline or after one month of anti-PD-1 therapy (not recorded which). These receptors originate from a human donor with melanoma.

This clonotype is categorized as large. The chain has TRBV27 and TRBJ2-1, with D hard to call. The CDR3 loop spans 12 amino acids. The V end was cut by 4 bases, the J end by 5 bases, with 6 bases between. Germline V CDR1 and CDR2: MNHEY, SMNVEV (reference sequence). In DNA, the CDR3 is TGTGCCAGCAGTTCCACAGACAATGAGCAGTTCTTC. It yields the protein CASSSTDNEQFF.

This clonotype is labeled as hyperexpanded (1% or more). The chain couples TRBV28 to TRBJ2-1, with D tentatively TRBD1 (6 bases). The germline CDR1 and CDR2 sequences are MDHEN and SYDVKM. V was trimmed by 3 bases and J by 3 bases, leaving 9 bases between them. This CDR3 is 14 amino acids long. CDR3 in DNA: TGTGCCAGCAGTTTTGAAGGGGGCTACAATGAGCAGTTCTTC. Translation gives CASSFEGGYNEQFF. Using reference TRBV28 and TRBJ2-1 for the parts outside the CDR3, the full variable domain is DVKVTQSSRYLVKRTGEKVFLECVQDMDHENMFWYRQDPGLGLRLIYFSYDVKMKEKGDIPEGYSVSREKKERFSLILESASTNQTSMYLCASSFEGGYNEQFFGPGTRLTVL.

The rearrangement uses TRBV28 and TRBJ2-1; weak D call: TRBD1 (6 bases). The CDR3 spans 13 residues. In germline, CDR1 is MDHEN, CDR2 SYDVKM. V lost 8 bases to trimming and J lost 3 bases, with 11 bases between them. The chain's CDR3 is CASFEGGYNEQFF. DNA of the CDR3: TGTGCCAGCTTTGAAGGGGGCTACAATGAGCAGTTCTTC.

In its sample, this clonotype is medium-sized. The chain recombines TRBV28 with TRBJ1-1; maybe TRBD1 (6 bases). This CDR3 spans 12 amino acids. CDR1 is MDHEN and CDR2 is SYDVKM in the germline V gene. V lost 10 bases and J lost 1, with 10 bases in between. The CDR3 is CATRGGNTEAFF. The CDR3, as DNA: TGTGCCACCAGGGGTGGGAACACTGAAGCTTTCTTT.

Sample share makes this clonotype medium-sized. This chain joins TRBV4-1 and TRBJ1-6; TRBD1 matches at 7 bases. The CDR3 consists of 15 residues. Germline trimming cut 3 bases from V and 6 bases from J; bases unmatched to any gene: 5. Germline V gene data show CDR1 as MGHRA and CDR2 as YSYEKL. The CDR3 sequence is CASSHHRGGNSPLHF. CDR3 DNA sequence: TGCGCCAGCAGCCATCACAGGGGAGGTAATTCACCCCTCCACTTT.

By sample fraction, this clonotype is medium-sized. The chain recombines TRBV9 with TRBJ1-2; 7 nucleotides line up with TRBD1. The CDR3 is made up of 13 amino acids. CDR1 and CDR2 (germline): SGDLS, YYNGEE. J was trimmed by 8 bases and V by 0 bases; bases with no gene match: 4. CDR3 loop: CASSVADRVGYTF. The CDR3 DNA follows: TGTGCCAGCAGCGTAGCAGACAGGGTAGGCTACACCTTC. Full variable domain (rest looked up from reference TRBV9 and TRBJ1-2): DSGVTQTPKHLITATGQRVTLRCSPRSGDLSVYWYQQSLDQGLQFLIQYYNGEERAKGNILERFSAQQFPDLHSELNLSSLELGDSALYFCASSVADRVGYTFGSGTRLTVV.

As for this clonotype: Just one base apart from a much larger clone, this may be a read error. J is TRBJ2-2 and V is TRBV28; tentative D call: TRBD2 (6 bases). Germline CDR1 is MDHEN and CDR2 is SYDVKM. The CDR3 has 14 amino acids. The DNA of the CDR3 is TGTGCCTGCAGTTCGCTAGCGACGACCGGGGAGCTGTTTTTT. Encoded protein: CACSSLATTGELFF. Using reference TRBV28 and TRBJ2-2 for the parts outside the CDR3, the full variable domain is DVKVTQSSRYLVKRTGEKVFLECVQDMDHENMFWYRQDPGLGLRLIYFSYDVKMKEKGDIPEGYSVSREKKERFSLILESASTNQTSMYLCACSSLATTGELFFGEGSRLTVL.

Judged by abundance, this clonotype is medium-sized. In DNA, the CDR3 is TGTGCCAGCAGCGCCGGGACAGGGTTCTACGAGCAGTACTTC. Protein product: CASSAGTGFYEQYF. This chain uses TRBV27 with TRBJ2-7, with 9 bases identical to TRBD1. V was pared by 6 bases and J by 3 bases, with 6 bases of the junction left unmatched. The CDR3 contains 14 residues. In germline, CDR1 is MNHEY, CDR2 SMNVEV (reference sequence).

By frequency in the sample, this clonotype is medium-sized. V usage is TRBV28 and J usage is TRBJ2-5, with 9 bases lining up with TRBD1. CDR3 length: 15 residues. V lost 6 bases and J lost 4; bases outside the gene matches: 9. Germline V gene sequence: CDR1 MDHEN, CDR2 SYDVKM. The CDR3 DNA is TGTGCCAGCAGACCCGGGACAGGGTTCGGAGAGACCCAGTACTTC. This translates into CASRPGTGFGETQYF.

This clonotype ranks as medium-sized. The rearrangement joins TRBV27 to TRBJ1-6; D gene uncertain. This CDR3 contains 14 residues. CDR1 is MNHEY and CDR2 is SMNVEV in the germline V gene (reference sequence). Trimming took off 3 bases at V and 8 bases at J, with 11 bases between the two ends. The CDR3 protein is CASSFSDIDSPLHF. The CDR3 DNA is TGTGCCAGCAGTTTTTCTGACATCGATTCACCCCTCCACTTT.

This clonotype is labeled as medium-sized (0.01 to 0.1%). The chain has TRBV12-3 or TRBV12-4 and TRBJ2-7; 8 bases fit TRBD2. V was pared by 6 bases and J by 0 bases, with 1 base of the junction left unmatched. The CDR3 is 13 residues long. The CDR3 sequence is CASRAGDSYEQYF. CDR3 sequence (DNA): TGTGCCAGCAGAGCGGGAGACTCCTACGAGCAGTACTTC.

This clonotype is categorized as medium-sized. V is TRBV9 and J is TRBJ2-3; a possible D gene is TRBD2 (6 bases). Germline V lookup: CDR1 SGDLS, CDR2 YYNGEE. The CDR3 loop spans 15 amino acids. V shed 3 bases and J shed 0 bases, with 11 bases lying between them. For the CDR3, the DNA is TGTGCCAGCAGCGCGTATGGGGGGAGCACAGATACGCAGTATTTT. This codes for CASSAYGGSTDTQYF.

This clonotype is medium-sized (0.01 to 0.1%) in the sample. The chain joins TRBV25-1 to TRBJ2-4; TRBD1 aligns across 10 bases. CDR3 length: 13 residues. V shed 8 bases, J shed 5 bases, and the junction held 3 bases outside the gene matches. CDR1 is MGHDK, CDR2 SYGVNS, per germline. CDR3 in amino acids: CASGGTGENIQYF. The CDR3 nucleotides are TGTGCCAGCGGGGGGACAGGGGAAAACATTCAGTACTTC.

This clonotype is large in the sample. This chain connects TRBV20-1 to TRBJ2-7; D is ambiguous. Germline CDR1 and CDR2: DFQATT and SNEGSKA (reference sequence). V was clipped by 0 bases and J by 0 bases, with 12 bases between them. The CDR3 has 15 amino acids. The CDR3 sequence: CSARDHASLSYEQYF. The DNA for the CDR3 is TGCAGTGCTAGAGATCATGCCAGCCTCTCCTACGAGCAGTACTTC.

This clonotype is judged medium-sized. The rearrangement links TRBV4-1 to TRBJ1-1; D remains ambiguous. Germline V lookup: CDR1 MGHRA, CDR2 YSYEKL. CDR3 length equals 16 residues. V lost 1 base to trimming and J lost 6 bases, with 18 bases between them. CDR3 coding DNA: TGCGCCAGCAGCCAAGGTTGGGGAGCCCCGGGCGCTGAAGCTTTCTTT. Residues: CASSQGWGAPGAEAFF.

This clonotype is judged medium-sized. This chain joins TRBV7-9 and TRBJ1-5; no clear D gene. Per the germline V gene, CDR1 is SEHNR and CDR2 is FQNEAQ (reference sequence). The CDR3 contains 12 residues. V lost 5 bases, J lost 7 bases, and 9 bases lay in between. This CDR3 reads CASSDGGQPQHF. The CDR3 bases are TGTGCCAGCAGCGACGGTGGCCAGCCCCAGCATTTT.

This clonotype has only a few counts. CDR3 sequence (DNA): TGTGCCAGCAGTGAAACTAGCGGGGCGTACAATGAGCAGTTCTTC. Translating gives CASSETSGAYNEQFF. The chain couples TRBV2 to TRBJ2-1; 10 nucleotides agree with TRBD2. J was trimmed by 4 bases and V by 2 bases; bases with no gene match: 2. The CDR3 runs to 15 residues. The germline CDR1 and CDR2 sequences are SNHLY and FYNNEI.

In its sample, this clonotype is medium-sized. CDR3 nucleotide sequence: TGTGCCAGCAGTCCCGCGCGGGGGTACACTGAAGCTTTCTTT. It specifies CASSPARGYTEAFF. This chain uses TRBV28 with TRBJ1-1; D is perhaps TRBD1 (5 bases). Trimming cost V 5 bases and J 3 bases, with 13 bases left between them. Germline assignment: CDR1 MDHEN and CDR2 SYDVKM. This CDR3 spans 14 amino acids.

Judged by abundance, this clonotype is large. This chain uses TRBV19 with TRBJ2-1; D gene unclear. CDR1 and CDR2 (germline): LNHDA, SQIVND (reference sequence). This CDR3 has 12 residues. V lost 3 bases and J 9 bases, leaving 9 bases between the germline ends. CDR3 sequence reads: CASSIGWTEQFF. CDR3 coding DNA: TGTGCCAGTAGTATTGGTTGGACTGAGCAGTTCTTC.

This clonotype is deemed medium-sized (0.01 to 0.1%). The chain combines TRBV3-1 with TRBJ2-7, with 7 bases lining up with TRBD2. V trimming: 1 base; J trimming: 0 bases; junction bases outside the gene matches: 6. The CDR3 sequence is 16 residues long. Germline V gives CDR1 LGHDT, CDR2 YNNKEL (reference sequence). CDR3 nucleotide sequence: TGTGCCAGCAGCCAAGGGGAGGGGCGGAGCTCCTACGAGCAGTACTTC. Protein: CASSQGEGRSSYEQYF.

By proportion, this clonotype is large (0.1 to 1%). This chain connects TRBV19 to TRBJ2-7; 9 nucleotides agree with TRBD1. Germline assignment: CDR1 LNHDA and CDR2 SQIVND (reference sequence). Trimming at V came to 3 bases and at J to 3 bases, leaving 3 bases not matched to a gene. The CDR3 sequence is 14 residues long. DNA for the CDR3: TGTGCCAGTAGTATGACAGGGGGAATCTACGAGCAGTACTTC. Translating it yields CASSMTGGIYEQYF.

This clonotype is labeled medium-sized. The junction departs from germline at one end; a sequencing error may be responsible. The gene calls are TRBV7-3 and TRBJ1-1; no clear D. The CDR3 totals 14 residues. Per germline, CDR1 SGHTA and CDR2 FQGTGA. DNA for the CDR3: TGTGTCAGCAGCTTGTATGGTAGTCACACTGAAGCTTTCTTT. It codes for CVSSLYGSHTEAFF. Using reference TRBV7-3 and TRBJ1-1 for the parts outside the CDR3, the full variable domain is GAGVSQTPSNKVTEKGKYVELRCDPISGHTALYWYRQSLGQGPEFLIYFQGTGAADDSGLPNDRFFAVRPEGSVSTLKIQRTERGDSAVYLCVSSLYGSHTEAFFGQGTRLTVV.

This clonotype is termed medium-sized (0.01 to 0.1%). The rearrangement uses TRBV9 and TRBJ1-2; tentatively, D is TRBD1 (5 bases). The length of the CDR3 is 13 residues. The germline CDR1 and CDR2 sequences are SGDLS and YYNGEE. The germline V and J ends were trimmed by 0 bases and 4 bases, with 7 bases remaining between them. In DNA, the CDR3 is TGTGCCAGCAGCGTAGAGGGGCCCTATGGCTACACCTTC. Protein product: CASSVEGPYGYTF.

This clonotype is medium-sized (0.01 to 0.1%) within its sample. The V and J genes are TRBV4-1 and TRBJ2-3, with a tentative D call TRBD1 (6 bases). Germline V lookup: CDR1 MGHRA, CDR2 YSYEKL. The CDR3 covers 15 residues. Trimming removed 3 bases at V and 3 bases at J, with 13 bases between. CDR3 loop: CASSHWAGETDTQYF. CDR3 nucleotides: TGCGCCAGCAGCCACTGGGCAGGGGAAACAGATACGCAGTATTTT.

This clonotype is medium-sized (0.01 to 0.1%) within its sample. The CDR3, as DNA: TGCAGTGCGGATTCCCTAACAGCTGGCGAGCAGTACTTC. Encoded protein: CSADSLTAGEQYF. This chain joins TRBV20-1 and TRBJ2-7; D unclear. Germline V gene data show CDR1 as DFQATT and CDR2 as SNEGSKA (reference sequence). Trimming removed 6 bases at V and 6 bases at J, with 18 bases between. The CDR3 extends over 13 amino acids.